The TCR beta chain under discussion was sequenced for a study of blood T cell repertoires in COVID-19. Study-level background: Acute and convalescent COVID-19 specimens originated in the United States, Italy and Spain. In each case, the material was cDNA or gDNA derived from T cells, B-cell-depleted T cells, or PBMCs.

Original processing methods: Estimation of nucleated cell counts relied on the amplification of reference gene primers. Clones were read by immunoSEQ multiplex PCR, and TCRdb kept only the in-frame ones, dropping some. V and J calls and clone size are those listed in that table; D and trimming were worked out from the DNA. The table shows roughly 180,000 clones, with around 84% occurring only once. Seattle-derived patients entered the study during active infection and were followed longitudinally. The CDR3 is 16 amino acids. Looked up from germline, CDR1 is LGHDT and CDR2 is YNNKEL (reference sequence). V gave up 3 bases and J gave up 3 bases, with 14 bases separating them.

The chain is built from TRBV3-1 (or the pseudogene TRBV3-2) and TRBJ1-4, with D perhaps matching TRBD1 (6 bases). The TCR sequence derives from a woman aged 45 to 65 with COVID-19, enrolled during active disease. Sequenced sample: peripheral blood. The CDR3 sequence is CASSQNTGLANEKLFF. Written as DNA, the CDR3 is TGTGCCAGCAGCCAGAACACAGGGTTAGCTAATGAAAAACTGTTTTTT.